This T cell receptor (beta chain) was recovered during a study of blood T cell repertoires in COVID-19 (dated by TCRdb to the early 2020s). Notes on the research overall: Samples from collaborators originated in the United States, Italy and Spain and spanned both the acute and convalescent phases of COVID-19. A freely available public database, intended as a resource for researchers studying the immune response to SARS-CoV-2, is where the repertoires were released. The material from the prospective study consisted of cDNA or gDNA derived from T cells, B-cell-depleted T cells, or PBMCs. The sample metadata nearly always contained a de-identified subject ID, COVID-19 status, age in years and sex. Samples were obtained from the ongoing ImmuneRACE study (first 160 participants) and from over 1,000 subjects provided by 6 global collaborators. HLA class I and class II types, where available, came from metadata supplied by the sample provider rather than from assay-based typing. The dataset comprised deeply sampled blood TCRbeta repertoires from subjects exposed to, actively infected with, or recovered from COVID-19.

The study at large found these results: Clinical and demographic metadata were provided uncurated, with the amount varying by source and participant.

Details on this clone: The antigen this receptor binds is unknown. No much larger clone is present one base from it, and per-base qualities are unavailable.

Collaborating institutions collected whole blood in K2EDTA tubes following their own protocols. Collaborator samples were shipped for TCRbeta analysis as frozen whole blood, isolated PBMCs, or DNA extracted from either sample type. The CDR3 starts with the cysteine, ends with the phenylalanine, and has 13 residues. This entry keeps only the CDR3 DNA: 39 bases, framed from base 1. Via the germline V gene, CDR1 is SGHTA and CDR2 FQGNSA. V lost 1 base and J lost 10 bases, and the count of bases not matched to a germline gene is 3. TCRbeta CDR3 regions were amplified from genomic DNA using the immunoSEQ Assay, a bias-controlled multiplex PCR. Processing in the source paper ran as follows. Within the assay, amplification of reference gene primers was used to estimate how many nucleated cells each sample contained. To quantify the absolute abundance of each unique TCRbeta CDR3 rearrangement, sequence reads were collapsed and filtered. For each sample, productive Simpson clonality was calculated as the square root of Simpson's diversity index over productive rearrangements. TCRdb took this table from immuneACCESS and kept in-frame rearrangements with V and J called. Such tables lack part of the clones; where checked against another copy, unresolved V genes explain under half of the gap, and the rest is unexplained. The DNA was the basis for D and trimming; V, J and clone size are from that table. Across this sample there are around 200,000 clones, with around four fifths seen only once. Of the sample, less than 3.5% is held by the ten largest clones.

The sequencing sample was made of peripheral blood. The receptor's source is a man aged 50 or older with active or convalescent COVID-19. The V gene is TRBV7-2 and the J gene is TRBJ2-1, and 8 junctional nucleotides match TRBD2. For the CDR3, the sequence is CASSLVREAEQFF. The nucleotide sequence is given as TGTGCCAGCAGCTTAGTGCGGGAGGCCGAGCAGTTCTTC.